The TCR beta chain described here comes from a study of cytomegalovirus exposure and HLA in healthy donors. Whole-study findings and limits: It was likely that a cluster of highly shared sequence variants was a sequencing artifact. Many donors carried some public TCRs, although rarity characterized most TCR sequences. In a later analysis, V- and J-gene trimming of beta chains associated with a DCLRE1C missense variant, replicated independently.

Of note for this clone: Its antigen is unknown.

PCR involved 60 Vbeta and 13 Jbeta primers. This table comes from immunoSEQ multiplex PCR, and its TCRdb copy is limited to in-frame clones, with some not included. The sample includes hundreds of thousands of clones, about 75% of them seen just once. V shed 2 bases and J 0 bases; nucleotides not matched to a gene: 2. The germline gives CDR1 SEHNR, CDR2 FQNEAQ (reference sequence). The CDR3 is made up of 15 amino acids. This chain uses TRBV7-9 with TRBJ2-7, with 9 bases fitting TRBD2. The source of this sequence is a male donor in good health and CMV-seronegative. The sample taken for sequencing was PBMCs. The CDR3 DNA follows: TGTGCCAGCAGCTTAACTAGCGGGTCCTCCTACGAGCAGTACTTC. Encoded protein: CASSLTSGSSYEQYF.